These 3 T cell receptor beta chains were sequenced from one sample in a study of blood T cell repertoires in COVID-19. Assay: immunoSEQ multiplex PCR; the TCRdb copy retains only in-frame clones and omits some. There are approximately 90,000 clones in the sample; 80% to 90% occur only once, and approximately 18% lies in the top ten. What was sequenced was peripheral blood. The receptors originated from a woman aged 80 or older with acute or convalescent COVID-19.

The rearrangement uses TRBV2 and TRBJ2-3, with D tentatively TRBD1 (6 bases). The CDR3 sequence is 15 residues long. Germline V gives CDR1 SNHLY, CDR2 FYNNEI. Between the trimmed V and J ends, which lost 7 bases and 3 bases, there was a span of 17 bases. This CDR3 reads CASNIQGSGTDTQYF. In nucleotides, the CDR3 is TGTGCCAGCAACATACAGGGAAGTGGGACAGATACGCAGTATTTT.

The V gene is TRBV24-1, the J gene TRBJ1-2, with D possibly TRBD1 on 6 matching bases. The germline V gene encodes CDR1 KGHDR and CDR2 SFDVKD. V dropped 3 bases and J dropped 11 bases, with 12 bases sitting between them. CDR3 size: 12 residues. The CDR3 protein is CATSDGQRPYTF. The CDR3 DNA is TGTGCCACCAGTGATGGACAGAGACCGTACACCTTC.

The J gene is TRBJ1-2, the V gene TRBV7-2; D uncertain. This CDR3 has 12 amino acids. The germline V and J ends were trimmed by 1 base and 6 bases, with 6 bases remaining between them. From germline, CDR1 is SGHTA and CDR2 FQGNSA. This CDR3 is CASSLGLDGYTF. In DNA, the CDR3 is TGTGCCAGCAGCTTAGGACTGGATGGCTACACCTTC.